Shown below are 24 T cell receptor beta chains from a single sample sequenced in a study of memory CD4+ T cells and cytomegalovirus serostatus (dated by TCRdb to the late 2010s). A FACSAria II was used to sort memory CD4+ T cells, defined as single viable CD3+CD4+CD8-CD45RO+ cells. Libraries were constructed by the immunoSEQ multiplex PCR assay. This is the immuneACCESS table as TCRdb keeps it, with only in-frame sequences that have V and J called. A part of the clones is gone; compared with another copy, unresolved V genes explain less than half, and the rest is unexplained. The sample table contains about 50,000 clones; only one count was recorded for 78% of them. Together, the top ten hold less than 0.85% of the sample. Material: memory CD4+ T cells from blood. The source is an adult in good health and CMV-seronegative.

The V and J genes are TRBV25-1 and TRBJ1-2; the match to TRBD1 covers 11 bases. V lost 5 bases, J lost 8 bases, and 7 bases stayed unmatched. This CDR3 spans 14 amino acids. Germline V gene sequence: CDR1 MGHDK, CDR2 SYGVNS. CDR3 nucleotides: TGTGCCAGCAGTTCCCGGACAGGGGGCGACGGCTACACCTTC. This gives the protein CASSSRTGGDGYTF.

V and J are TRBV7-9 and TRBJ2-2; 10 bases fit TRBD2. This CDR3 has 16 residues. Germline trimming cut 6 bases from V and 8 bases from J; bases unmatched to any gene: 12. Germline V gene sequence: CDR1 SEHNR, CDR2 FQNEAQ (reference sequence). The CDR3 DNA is TGTGCCAGCAGGAAATGGGCTAGCGGGAGATCAGGGGAGCTGTTTTTT. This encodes CASRKWASGRSGELFF. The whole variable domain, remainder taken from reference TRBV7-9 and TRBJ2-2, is DTGVSQNPRHKITKRGQNVTFRCDPISEHNRLYWYRQTLGQGPEFLTYFQNEAQLEKSRLLSDRFSAERPKGSFSTLEIQRTEQGDSAMYLCASRKWASGRSGELFFGEGSRLTVL.

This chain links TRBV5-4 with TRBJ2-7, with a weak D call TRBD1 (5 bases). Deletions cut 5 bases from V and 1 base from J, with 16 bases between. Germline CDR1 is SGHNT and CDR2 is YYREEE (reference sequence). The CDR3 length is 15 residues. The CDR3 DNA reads TGTGCCAGCAGAATCCTCGGACAAAAATCCTACGAGCAGTACTTC. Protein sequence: CASRILGQKSYEQYF.

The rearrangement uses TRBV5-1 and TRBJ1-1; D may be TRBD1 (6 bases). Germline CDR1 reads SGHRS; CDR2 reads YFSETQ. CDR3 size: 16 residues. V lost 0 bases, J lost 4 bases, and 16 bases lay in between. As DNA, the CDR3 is TGCGCCAGCAGCTTGGGAGGAAGGGGGGCCGCCACTGAAGCTTTCTTT. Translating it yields CASSLGGRGAATEAFF.

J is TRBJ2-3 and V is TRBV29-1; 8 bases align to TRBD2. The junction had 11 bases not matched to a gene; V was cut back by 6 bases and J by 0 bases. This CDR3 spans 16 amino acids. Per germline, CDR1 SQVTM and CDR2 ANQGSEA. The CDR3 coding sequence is TGCAGCGTCCGAGGGGTAGCGGGGATGAGCACAGATACGCAGTATTTT. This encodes CSVRGVAGMSTDTQYF.

The CDR3 coding sequence is TGTGCCAGCAGTTACTACGGGACCAACATGCTCGAGCAGTACTTC. Protein: CASSYYGTNMLEQYF. The V call is TRBV6-5, the J call TRBJ2-7, with D possibly being TRBD1 or TRBD2 (5 bases each). Germline CDR1 MNHEY, CDR2 SVGAGI. Trimming took off 1 base at V and 6 bases at J, with 16 bases between the two ends. The CDR3 is 15 amino acids.

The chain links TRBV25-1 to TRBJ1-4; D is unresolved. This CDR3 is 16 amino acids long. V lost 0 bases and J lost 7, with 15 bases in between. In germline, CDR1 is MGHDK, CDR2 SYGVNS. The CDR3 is CASSEYNRVSGEKLFF. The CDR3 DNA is TGTGCCAGCAGTGAATATAATAGGGTTTCAGGTGAAAAACTGTTTTTT.

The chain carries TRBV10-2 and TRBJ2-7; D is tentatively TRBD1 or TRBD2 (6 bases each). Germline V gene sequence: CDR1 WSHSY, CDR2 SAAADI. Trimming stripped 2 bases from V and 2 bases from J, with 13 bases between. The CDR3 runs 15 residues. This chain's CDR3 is CASSELYREAYEQYF. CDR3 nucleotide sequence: TGCGCCAGCAGTGAGCTCTACAGGGAGGCCTACGAGCAGTACTTC.

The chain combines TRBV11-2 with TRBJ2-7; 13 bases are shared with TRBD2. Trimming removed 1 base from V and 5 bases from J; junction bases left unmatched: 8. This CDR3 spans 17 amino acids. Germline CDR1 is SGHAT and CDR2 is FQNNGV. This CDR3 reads CASSLVGRGTSGDEQYF. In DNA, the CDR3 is TGTGCCAGCAGCTTAGTTGGGCGAGGGACTAGCGGGGACGAGCAGTACTTC. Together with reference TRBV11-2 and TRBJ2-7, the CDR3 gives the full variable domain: EAGVAQSPRYKIIEKRQSVAFWCNPISGHATLYWYQQILGQGPKLLIQFQNNGVVDDSQLPKDRFSAERLKGVDSTLKIQPAKLEDSAVYLCASSLVGRGTSGDEQYFGPGTRLTVT.

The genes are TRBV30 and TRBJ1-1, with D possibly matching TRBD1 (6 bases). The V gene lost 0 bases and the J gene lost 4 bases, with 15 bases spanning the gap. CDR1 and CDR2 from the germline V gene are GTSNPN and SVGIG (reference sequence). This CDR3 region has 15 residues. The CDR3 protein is CAWSVIGGAVTEAFF. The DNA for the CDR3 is TGTGCCTGGAGTGTAATCGGGGGGGCCGTCACTGAAGCTTTCTTT.

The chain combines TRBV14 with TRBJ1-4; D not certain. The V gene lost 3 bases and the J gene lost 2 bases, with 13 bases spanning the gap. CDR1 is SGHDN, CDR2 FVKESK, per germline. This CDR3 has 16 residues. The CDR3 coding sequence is TGTGCCAGCAGCCACCTAACAGCGGCGACTAATGAAAAACTGTTTTTT. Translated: CASSHLTAATNEKLFF.

As DNA, the CDR3 is TGTGCCAGCAGCTTCGACAGGGGCTCCTACAATGAGCAGTTCTTC. This translates into CASSFDRGSYNEQFF. J is TRBJ2-1 and V is TRBV11-2, with TRBD1 matching 8 bases. This CDR3 region has 15 residues. Per germline, CDR1 SGHAT and CDR2 FQNNGV. V was clipped by 3 bases and J by 0 bases; unmatched bases: 1.

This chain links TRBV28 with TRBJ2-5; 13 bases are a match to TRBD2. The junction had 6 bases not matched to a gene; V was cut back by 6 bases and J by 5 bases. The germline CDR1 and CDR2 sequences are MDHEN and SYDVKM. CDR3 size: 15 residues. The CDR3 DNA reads TGTGCCAGCAGACCGGGACTAGCGGGAAAGGAGACCCAGTACTTC. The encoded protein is CASRPGLAGKETQYF.

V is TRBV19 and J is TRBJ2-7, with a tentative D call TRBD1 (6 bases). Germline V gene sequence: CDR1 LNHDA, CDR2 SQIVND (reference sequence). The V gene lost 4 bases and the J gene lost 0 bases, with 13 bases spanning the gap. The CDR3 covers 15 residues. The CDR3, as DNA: TGTGCCAGTAGTAGCCTAAAGGGGGTCTCCTACGAGCAGTACTTC. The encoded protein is CASSSLKGVSYEQYF. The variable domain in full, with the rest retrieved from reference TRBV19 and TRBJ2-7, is DGGITQSPKYLFRKEGQNVTLSCEQNLNHDAMYWYRQDPGQGLRLIYYSQIVNDFQKGDIAEGYSVSREKKESFPLTVTSAQKNPTAFYLCASSSLKGVSYEQYFGPGTRLTVT.

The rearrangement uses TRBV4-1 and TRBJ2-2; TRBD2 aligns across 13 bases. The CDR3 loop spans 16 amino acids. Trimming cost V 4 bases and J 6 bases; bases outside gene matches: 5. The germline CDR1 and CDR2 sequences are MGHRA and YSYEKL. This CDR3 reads CASSRGLAGSAGELFF. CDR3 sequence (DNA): TGCGCCAGCAGCCGGGGACTAGCGGGGAGCGCCGGGGAGCTGTTTTTT.

CDR3 nucleotides: TGTGCCAGCTCACCGGAGGGAAGTCAGCCCCAGCATTTT. Translation: CASSPEGSQPQHF. This chain links TRBV18 with TRBJ1-5; D unresolved. This CDR3 region has 13 residues. The germline gives CDR1 KGHSH, CDR2 LQKENI. The V and J ends lost 3 bases and 6 bases respectively, with 9 bases between them.

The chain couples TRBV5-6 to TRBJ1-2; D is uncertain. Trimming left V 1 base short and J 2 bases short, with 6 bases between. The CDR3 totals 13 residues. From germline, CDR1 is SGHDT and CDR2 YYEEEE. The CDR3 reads CASSLYGNYGYTF. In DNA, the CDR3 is TGTGCCAGCAGCTTGTACGGCAACTATGGCTACACCTTC. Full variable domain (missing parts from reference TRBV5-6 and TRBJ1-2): DAGVTQSPTHLIKTRGQQVTLRCSPKSGHDTVSWYQQALGQGPQFIFQYYEEEERQRGNFPDRFSGHQFPNYSSELNVNALLLGDSALYLCASSLYGNYGYTFGSGTRLTVV.

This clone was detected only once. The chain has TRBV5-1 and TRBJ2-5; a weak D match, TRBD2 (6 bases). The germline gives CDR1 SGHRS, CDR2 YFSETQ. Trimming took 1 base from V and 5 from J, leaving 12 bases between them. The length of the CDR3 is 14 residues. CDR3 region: CASSLRREWETQYF. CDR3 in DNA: TGCGCCAGCAGCTTGCGGCGGGAATGGGAGACCCAGTACTTC.

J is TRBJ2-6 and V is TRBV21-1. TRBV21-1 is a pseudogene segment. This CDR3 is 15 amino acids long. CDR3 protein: CASSKGDSGANVLTF. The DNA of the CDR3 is TGTGCCAGCAGCAAAGGGGACTCTGGGGCCAACGTCCTGACTTTC.

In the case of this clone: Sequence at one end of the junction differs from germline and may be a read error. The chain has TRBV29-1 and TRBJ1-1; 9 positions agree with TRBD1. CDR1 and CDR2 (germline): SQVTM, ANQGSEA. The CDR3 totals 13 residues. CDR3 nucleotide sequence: TGCAGCGTGCGCCGGACAGGGGACACGGAAGCTTTCTTT. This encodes CSVRRTGDTEAFF.

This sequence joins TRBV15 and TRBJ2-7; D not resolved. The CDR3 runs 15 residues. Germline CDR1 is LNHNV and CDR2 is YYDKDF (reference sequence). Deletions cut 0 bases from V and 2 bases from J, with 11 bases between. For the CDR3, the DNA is TGTGCCACCAGCAGAGAACCCATAGGGCCCTACGAGCAGTACTTC. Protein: CATSREPIGPYEQYF. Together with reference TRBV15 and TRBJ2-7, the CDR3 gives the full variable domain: DAMVIQNPRYQVTQFGKPVTLSCSQTLNHNVMYWYQQKSSQAPKLLFHYYDKDFNNEADTPDNFQSRRPNTSFCFLDIRSPGLGDTAMYLCATSREPIGPYEQYFGPGTRLTVT.

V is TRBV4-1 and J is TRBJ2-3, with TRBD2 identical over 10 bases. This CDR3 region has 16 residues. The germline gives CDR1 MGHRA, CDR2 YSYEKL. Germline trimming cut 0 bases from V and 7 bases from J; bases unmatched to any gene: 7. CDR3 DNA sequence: TGCGCCAGCAGCCAAGATAGGGCTAGCGGGAGTAATACGCAGTATTTT. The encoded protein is CASSQDRASGSNTQYF.

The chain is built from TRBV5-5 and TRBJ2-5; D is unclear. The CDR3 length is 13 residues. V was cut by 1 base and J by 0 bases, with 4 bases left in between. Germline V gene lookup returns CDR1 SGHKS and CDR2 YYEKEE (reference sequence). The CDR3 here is CASSLLYQETQYF. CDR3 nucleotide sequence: TGTGCCAGCAGCTTGTTGTACCAAGAGACCCAGTACTTC.

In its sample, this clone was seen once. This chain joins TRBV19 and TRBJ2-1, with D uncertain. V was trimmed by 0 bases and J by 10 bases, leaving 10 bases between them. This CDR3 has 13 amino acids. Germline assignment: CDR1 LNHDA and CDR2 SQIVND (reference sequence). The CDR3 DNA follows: TGTGCCAGTAGTATAGAGCGGTTTAGGGAGCAGTTCTTC. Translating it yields CASSIERFREQFF.